This T cell receptor beta chain was sequenced for a study of blood T cell repertoires in COVID-19. Overall study: The United States, Italy and Spain were the sources of the acute and convalescent COVID-19 samples. The cDNA or gDNA used as material had been derived from T cells, B-cell-depleted T cells, or PBMCs.

The CDR3 contains 17 residues. Trimming cost V 0 bases and J 2 bases; bases outside gene matches: 8. The germline gives CDR1 SGDLS, CDR2 YYNGEE. Per the study methods: Amplification of reference gene primers provided the estimated nucleated cell counts. Assay used: immunoSEQ multiplex PCR; TCRdb lists only in-frame clones, some missing. From that table come the V and J calls and clone size; the DNA was used to work out D and trimming. The table has 13,000 or so clones, around 74% seen once. The chain links TRBV9 to TRBJ2-5, with 9 bases aligning to TRBD1. The sample was peripheral blood. This receptor was obtained from an elderly woman with acute or convalescent COVID-19. The CDR3 loop reads CASSVGIGQGSQETQYF. The CDR3 region has the DNA TGTGCCAGCAGCGTAGGTATCGGACAGGGGTCTCAAGAGACCCAGTACTTC.